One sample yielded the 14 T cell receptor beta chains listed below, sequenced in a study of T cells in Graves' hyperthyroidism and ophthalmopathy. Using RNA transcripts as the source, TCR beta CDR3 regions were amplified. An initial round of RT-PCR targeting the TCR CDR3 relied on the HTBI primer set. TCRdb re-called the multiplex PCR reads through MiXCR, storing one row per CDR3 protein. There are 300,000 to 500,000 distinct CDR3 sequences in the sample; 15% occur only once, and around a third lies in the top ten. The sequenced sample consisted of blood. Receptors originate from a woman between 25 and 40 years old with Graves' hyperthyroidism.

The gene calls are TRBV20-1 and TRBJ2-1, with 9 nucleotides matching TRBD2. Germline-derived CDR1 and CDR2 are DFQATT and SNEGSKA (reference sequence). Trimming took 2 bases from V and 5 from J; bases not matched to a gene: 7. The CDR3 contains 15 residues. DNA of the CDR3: TGCAGTGCTAGAAACCCCGGGACTAGCAACAATGAGCAGTTCTTC. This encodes CSARNPGTSNNEQFF.

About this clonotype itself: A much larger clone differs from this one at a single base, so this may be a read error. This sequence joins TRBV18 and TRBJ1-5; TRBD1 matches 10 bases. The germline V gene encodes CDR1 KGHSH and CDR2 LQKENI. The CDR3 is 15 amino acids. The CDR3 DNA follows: TGTGCCAGCTCACTAGGGACAGGGGTTTATTGGCCCCTGCATTTT. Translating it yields CASSLGTGVYWPLHF.

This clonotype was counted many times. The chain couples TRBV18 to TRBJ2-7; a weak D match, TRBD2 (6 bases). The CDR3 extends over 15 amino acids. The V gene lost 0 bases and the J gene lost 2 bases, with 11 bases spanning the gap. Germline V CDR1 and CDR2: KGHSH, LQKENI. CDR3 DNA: TGTGCCAGCTCACCACCGCTAGCGATTACCTACGAGCAGTACTTC. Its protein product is CASSPPLAITYEQYF.

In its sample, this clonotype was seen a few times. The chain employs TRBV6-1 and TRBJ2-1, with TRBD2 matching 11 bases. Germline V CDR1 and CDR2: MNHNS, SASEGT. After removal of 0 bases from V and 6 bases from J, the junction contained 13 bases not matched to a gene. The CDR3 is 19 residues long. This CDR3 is CASSEANSYSGRALNEQFF. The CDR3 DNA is TGTGCCAGCAGTGAAGCGAATAGCTATAGCGGGAGGGCCCTCAATGAGCAGTTCTTC.

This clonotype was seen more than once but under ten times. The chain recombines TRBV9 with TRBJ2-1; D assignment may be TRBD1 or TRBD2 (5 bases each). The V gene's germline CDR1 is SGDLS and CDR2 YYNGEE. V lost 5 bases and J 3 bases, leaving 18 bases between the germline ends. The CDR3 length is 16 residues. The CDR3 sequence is CASSPHTGTDYNEQFF. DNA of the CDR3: TGTGCCAGCAGTCCCCATACCGGGACCGACTACAATGAGCAGTTCTTC.

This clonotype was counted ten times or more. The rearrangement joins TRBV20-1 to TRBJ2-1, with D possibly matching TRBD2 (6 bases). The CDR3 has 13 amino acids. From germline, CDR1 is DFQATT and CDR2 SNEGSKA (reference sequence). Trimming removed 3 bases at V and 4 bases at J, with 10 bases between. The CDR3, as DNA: TGCAGTGCTAGGGGACTCTTTTACAATGAGCAGTTCTTC. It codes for CSARGLFYNEQFF.

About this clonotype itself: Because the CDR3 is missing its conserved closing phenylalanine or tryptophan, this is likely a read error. CDR3 DNA: TGTGCCAGTAGTATAGATTCCGGACCTAGCAATCAGCCCCAGCATCTT. Protein product: CASSIDSGPSNQPQHL. The chain uses TRBV19 and TRBJ1-5; no definite D call. The V and J ends lost 0 bases and 0 bases respectively, with 9 bases between them. Germline lookup yields CDR1 LNHDA and CDR2 SQIVND (reference sequence). The CDR3 totals 16 residues.

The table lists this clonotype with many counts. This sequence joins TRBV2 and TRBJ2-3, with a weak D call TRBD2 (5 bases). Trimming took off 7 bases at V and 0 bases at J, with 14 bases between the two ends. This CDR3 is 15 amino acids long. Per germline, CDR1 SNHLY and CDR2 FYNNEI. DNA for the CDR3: TGTGCCAGCACTCCGGTCGGGGTTAGCACAGATACGCAGTATTTT. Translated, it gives CASTPVGVSTDTQYF.

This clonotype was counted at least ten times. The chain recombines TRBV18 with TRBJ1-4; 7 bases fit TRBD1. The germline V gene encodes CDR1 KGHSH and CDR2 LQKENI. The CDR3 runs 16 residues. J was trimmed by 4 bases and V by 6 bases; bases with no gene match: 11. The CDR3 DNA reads TGTGCCAGCTCTCCCGGGACAGCAACAGATAATGAAAAACTGTTTTTT. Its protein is CASSPGTATDNEKLFF.

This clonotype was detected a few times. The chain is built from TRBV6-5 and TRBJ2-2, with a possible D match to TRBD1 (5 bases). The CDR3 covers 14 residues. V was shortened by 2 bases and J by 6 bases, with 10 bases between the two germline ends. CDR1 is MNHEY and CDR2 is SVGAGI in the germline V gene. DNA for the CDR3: TGTGCCAGCAGTTACAAGGGGTACGCCGGGGAGCTGTTTTTT. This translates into CASSYKGYAGELFF.

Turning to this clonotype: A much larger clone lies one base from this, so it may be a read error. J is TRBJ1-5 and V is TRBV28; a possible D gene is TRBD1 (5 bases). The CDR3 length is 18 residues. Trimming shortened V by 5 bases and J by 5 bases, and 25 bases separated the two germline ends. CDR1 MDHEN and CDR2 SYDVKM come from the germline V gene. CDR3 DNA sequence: TGTGCCAGCAGTCTCTTTCAAACAGGTCTCTGGAGTTATCAGCCCCAGCATTTT. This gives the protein CASSLFQTGLWSYQPQHF.

CDR3 amino acids: CASSLTQGGGELFF. The CDR3 DNA reads TGCGCCAGCAGTCTAACTCAGGGAGGCGGGGAGCTGTTTTTT. V usage is TRBV10-1 and J usage is TRBJ2-2, with D possibly being TRBD2 (6 bases). CDR3 length: 14 residues. Trimming stripped 5 bases from V and 7 bases from J, with 14 bases between. CDR1 WNHNN and CDR2 SYGVQD come from the germline V gene (reference sequence).

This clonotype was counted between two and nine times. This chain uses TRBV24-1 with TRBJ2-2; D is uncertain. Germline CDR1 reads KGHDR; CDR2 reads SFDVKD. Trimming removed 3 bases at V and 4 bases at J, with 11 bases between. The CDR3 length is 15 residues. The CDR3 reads CATSDHTSGTGELFF. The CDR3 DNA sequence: TGTGCCACCAGTGATCATACTTCGGGCACCGGGGAGCTGTTTTTT.

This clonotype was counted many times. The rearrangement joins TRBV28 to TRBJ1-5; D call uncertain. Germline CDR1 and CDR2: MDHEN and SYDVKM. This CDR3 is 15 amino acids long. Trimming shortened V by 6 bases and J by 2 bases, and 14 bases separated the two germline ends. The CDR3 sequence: CASSRQSVGNQPQHF. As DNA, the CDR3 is TGTGCCAGCAGCAGGCAATCCGTTGGCAATCAGCCCCAGCATTTT.